The clone carrying this T cell receptor beta chain was seen ten or more times. Its antigen remains unknown. This CDR3 has 13 amino acids. V lost 6 bases to trimming and J lost 6 bases; unmatched junction nucleotides: 5. This specimen comes from a study of Graves' ophthalmopathy and Graves' hyperthyroidism. Looking at the study overall: Peripheral blood was gathered at first diagnosis, ahead of any treatment whatsoever. Regarding the study as a whole: In separating ophthalmopathy from stable hyperthyroidism, a 13-signature model achieved roughly 90% sensitivity and around 81% specificity. Blood also harbored most expanded thyroid clonotypes above 0.001 frequency.

Amplifying from RNA transcripts, the study obtained TCR beta CDR3 regions. First-round RT-PCR used HTBI primers; second-round multiplex PCR followed. A single record per CDR3 protein comes from TCRdb applying MiXCR to the multiplex PCR reads. There are about 740,000 distinct CDR3 sequences in the sample; 40% occur only once, and 44% lies in the top ten. Donors with ophthalmopathy: moderate-to-severe activity, CAS ≥3, NOSPECS ≥4, duration under 3 months. This TCR was sampled from an adult man with Graves' ophthalmopathy. The V gene is TRBV12-3 or TRBV12-4, the J gene TRBJ1-2; TRBD1 agrees at 9 bases. Sequenced material: peripheral blood. The CDR3 region has the DNA TGTGCCAGCAGCAAGGACAGGGGAGATGGCTACACCTTC. It yields the protein CASSKDRGDGYTF.